This passage covers 6 T cell receptor beta chains from one sample sequenced in a study of response to subunit inactivated influenza vaccine. MiXCR, run by TCRdb on the RT-PCR reads, gives a single entry per CDR3 protein. The sample yields more than 700,000 distinct CDR3 sequences, over 20% seen once. Sequenced here: PBMCs from blood, sampled 5 days after vaccination. The origin of the receptors is a man aged 50-60 years who received an inactivated influenza vaccine.

As for this clonotype: This may stem from a read error, because a much larger clone lies one nucleotide away. V usage is TRBV11-3 and J usage is TRBJ2-1, with TRBD1 matching over 8 bases. The CDR3 totals 15 residues. Germline V CDR1 and CDR2: SGHNT, YENEEA. CDR3 bases: TGTACCAGCAGCTTAGGAGCTCAGGGGGCGTATGAGCAGTTCTTC. Translation gives CTSSLGAQGAYEQFF.

The chain carries TRBV9 and TRBJ2-5; D might be TRBD1 (5 bases). V lost 0 bases to trimming and J lost 1 base, with 13 bases between them. CDR1 is SGDLS and CDR2 is YYNGEE in the germline V gene. The CDR3 covers 16 residues. The CDR3 region is CASSVAFSGPQETQYF. The CDR3, as DNA: TGTGCCAGCAGCGTAGCATTTTCAGGGCCCCAAGAGACCCAGTACTTC.

This clonotype was picked up a small number of times. The chain combines TRBV4-2 with TRBJ2-6; D is undetermined. Germline V CDR1 and CDR2: LGHNA, YNFKEQ. Trimming pared 4 bases from V and 4 bases from J, leaving 11 bases between. The CDR3 is made up of 15 amino acids. The CDR3 sequence: CASSPRVSGANVLTF. The CDR3 nucleotides are TGTGCCAGCAGCCCTAGGGTATCCGGGGCCAACGTCCTGACTTTC.

The gene calls are TRBV12-3 or TRBV12-4 and TRBJ2-7, with 8 bases that match TRBD2. V lost 5 bases to trimming and J lost 5 bases; unmatched junction nucleotides: 8. The CDR3 loop spans 14 amino acids. CDR3 DNA: TGTGCCAGCAGTCCCGGGTCCGGGGGGGACGAGCAGTACTTC. Protein sequence: CASSPGSGGDEQYF.

This clonotype was found a few times. This sequence joins TRBV21-1 and TRBJ1-6; TRBD1 was called by the table and not checked on the DNA. TRBV21-1 is a pseudogene. The CDR3 extends over 18 amino acids. CDR3 protein: CASSPTGTGVSCNSPLHF. The DNA for the CDR3 is TGTGCCAGCAGCCCCACCGGGACAGGGGTTAGTTGCAATTCACCCCTCCACTTT.

There are many counts of this clonotype. The genes are TRBV25-1 and TRBJ2-4, with D perhaps matching TRBD1 (5 bases). The V end was cut by 2 bases, the J end by 4 bases, with 15 bases between. The germline V gene encodes CDR1 MGHDK and CDR2 SYGVNS. The CDR3 has 16 amino acids. CDR3 loop: CASSEGSRVRKNIQYF. Written as DNA, the CDR3 is TGTGCCAGCAGTGAAGGGTCCAGGGTTCGGAAAAACATTCAGTACTTC.